The 3 T cell receptor beta chains given below trace back to one sample, sequenced in a study of T-cell reconstitution after alpha-beta-depleted transplantation in children. Molecular barcoding with unique molecular identifiers was used for the TCRbeta library. TCRdb processed the PCR reads anew with MiXCR; each CDR3 protein has one entry. The table has hundreds of thousands of distinct CDR3 sequences, roughly 33% seen once. This sample comprised PBMCs from the stem cell graft donor, obtained from the stem cell graft. All receptors derive from a human donor who donated a stem cell graft to a child with aplastic anemia.

The sample holds a few counts of this clonotype. This chain connects TRBV20-1 to TRBJ2-6, with TRBD1 matching over 7 bases. Trimming removed 6 bases from V and 4 bases from J; junction bases left unmatched: 9. Germline CDR1 is DFQATT and CDR2 is SNEGSKA (reference sequence). The CDR3 runs 15 residues. In DNA, the CDR3 is TGCAGTGCGAGCATACAGGGGTCGGGGGCCAACGTCCTGACTTTC. This codes for CSASIQGSGANVLTF.

This chain uses TRBV27 with TRBJ2-1; no reliable D call. V was pared by 8 bases and J by 3 bases, with 8 bases between. The CDR3 totals 12 residues. Germline CDR1 MNHEY, CDR2 SMNVEV (reference sequence). The CDR3 DNA is TGTGCCAGCGGCCGGGTCTACAATGAGCAGTTCTTC. The encoded protein is CASGRVYNEQFF.

This chain links TRBV20-1 with TRBJ2-7; 8 bases align to TRBD1. J lost 2 bases, V lost 0 bases, and 3 bases had no gene match. The germline V gene has CDR1 DFQATT and CDR2 SNEGSKA (reference sequence). The CDR3 loop spans 14 amino acids. CDR3 amino acids: CSARDDRGPYEQYF. CDR3 nucleotides: TGCAGTGCTAGAGATGACAGGGGACCCTACGAGCAGTACTTC.